These 8 T cell receptor beta chains came from one sample sequenced in a study of blood T cell repertoires in COVID-19. The data were produced by immunoSEQ multiplex PCR, yet TCRdb's version contains in-frame clones alone and is incomplete. Of some 140,000 clones in the sample, about 85% were seen once. The specimen was peripheral blood. The receptor source for this set is a man in his 60s with COVID-19, enrolled during active disease.

The chain couples TRBV7-9 to TRBJ1-4; 9 bases map to TRBD1. With 4 bases clipped from V and 8 bases from J, the junction kept 17 bases outside the gene matches. This CDR3 region has 18 residues. Germline values: CDR1 SEHNR, CDR2 FQNEAQ (reference sequence). The CDR3 region has the DNA TGTGCCAGCAGCTCTAACGCCTATAACAGGGGGCGGGAAGAAAAACTGTTTTTT. This translates into CASSSNAYNRGREEKLFF.

The rearrangement joins TRBV5-6 to TRBJ1-1; maybe TRBD1 (6 bases). Germline V gene lookup returns CDR1 SGHDT and CDR2 YYEEEE. CDR3 size: 11 residues. V shed 4 bases and J shed 9 bases, with 10 bases lying between them. The CDR3 region has the DNA TGTGCCAGCAGCCTTACAGGGAAAGCTTTCTTT. Protein product: CASSLTGKAFF.

The chain employs TRBV7-2 and TRBJ1-5; D not resolved. Trimming took 1 base from V and 0 from J, leaving 7 bases between them. The CDR3 covers 15 residues. Germline CDR1 SGHTA, CDR2 FQGNSA. The CDR3 sequence is CASSLGLGSNQPQHF. In nucleotides, the CDR3 is TGTGCCAGCAGCTTAGGTCTAGGTAGCAATCAGCCCCAGCATTTT.

The rearrangement uses TRBV6-5 and TRBJ1-2; D is uncertain. V lost 6 bases and J 4 bases, leaving 6 bases between the germline ends. The CDR3 sequence is 11 residues long. CDR1 and CDR2 (germline): MNHEY, SVGAGI. The CDR3, as DNA: TGTGCCAGCAGCGGACTCTATGGCTACACCTTC. Translating gives CASSGLYGYTF.

This clone was detected a few times. The V and J genes are TRBV3-1 (or the pseudogene TRBV3-2) and TRBJ2-7; 7 nucleotides match TRBD1. CDR3 length: 13 residues. V trimming: 5 bases; J trimming: 6 bases; junction bases outside the gene matches: 7. CDR1 LGHDT and CDR2 YNNKEL come from the germline V gene (reference sequence). CDR3 in DNA: TGTGCCAGCAGCAGACCAGGGGGATTCGAGCAGTACTTC. It encodes CASSRPGGFEQYF.

This clone was detected a few times. This chain connects TRBV6-2 or TRBV6-3 to TRBJ1-1; D might be TRBD1 (5 bases). Germline lookup yields CDR1 MNHEY and CDR2 SVGEGT. The length of the CDR3 is 16 residues. Deletions cut 2 bases from V and 4 bases from J, with 17 bases between. The CDR3 DNA is TGTGCCAGCAGTTACGCCCTCGGACAAACGGGCACTGAAGCTTTCTTT. This gives the protein CASSYALGQTGTEAFF.

This chain connects TRBV7-3 to TRBJ2-7, with a possible D match to TRBD1 (6 bases). The CDR3 is made up of 14 amino acids. CDR1 is SGHTA and CDR2 is FQGTGA in the germline V gene. V lost 5 bases to trimming and J lost 0 bases, with 11 bases between them. CDR3 residues: CASSAQGSSYEQYF. The CDR3 nucleotides are TGTGCCAGCAGCGCCCAGGGGAGCTCCTACGAGCAGTACTTC.

The chain joins TRBV27 to TRBJ2-3; 10 nucleotides align to TRBD2. This CDR3 has 17 residues. V was clipped by 7 bases and J by 0 bases; unmatched bases: 10. Germline CDR1 is MNHEY and CDR2 is SMNVEV (reference sequence). The CDR3 DNA sequence: TGTGCCAGCAAAGCCCTAGCGGGGGCCCCTAGCACAGATACGCAGTATTTT. Protein sequence: CASKALAGAPSTDTQYF.